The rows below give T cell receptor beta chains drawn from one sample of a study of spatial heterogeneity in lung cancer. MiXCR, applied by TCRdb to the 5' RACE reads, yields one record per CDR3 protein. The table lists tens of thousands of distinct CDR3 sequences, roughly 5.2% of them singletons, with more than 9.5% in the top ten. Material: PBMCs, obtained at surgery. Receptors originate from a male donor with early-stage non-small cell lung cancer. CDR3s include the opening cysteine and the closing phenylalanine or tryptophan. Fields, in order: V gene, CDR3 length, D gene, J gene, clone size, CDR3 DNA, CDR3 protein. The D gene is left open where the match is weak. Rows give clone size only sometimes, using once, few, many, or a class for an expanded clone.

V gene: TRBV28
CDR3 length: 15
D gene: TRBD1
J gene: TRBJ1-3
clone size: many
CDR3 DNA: TGTGCCAGCAGCCCCGGGGACAGGGGAAGGAACACCATATATTTT
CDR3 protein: CASSPGDRGRNTIYF

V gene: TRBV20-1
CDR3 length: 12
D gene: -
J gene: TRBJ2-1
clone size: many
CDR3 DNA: TGCAGTGCTAGTGGGGCATACAATGAGCAGTTCTTC
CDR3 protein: CSASGAYNEQFF

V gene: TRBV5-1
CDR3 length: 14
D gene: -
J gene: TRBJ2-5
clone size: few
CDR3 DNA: TGCGCCAGCAGCCCGCTCGGACAGCAAGAGACCCAGTACTTC
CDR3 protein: CASSPLGQQETQYF

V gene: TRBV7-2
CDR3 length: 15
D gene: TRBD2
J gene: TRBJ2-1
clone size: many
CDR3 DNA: TGTGCCAGCAGCTTAGCTAGCGGGCCTTACAATGAGCAGTTCTTC
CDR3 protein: CASSLASGPYNEQFF

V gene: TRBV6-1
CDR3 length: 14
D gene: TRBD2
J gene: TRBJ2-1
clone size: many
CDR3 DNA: TGTGCCAGCAGGGGACTAGGTTCCTACAATGAGCAGTTCTTC
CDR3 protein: CASRGLGSYNEQFF

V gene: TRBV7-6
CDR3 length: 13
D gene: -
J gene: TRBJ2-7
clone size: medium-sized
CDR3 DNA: TGTGCCAGCAGCCCTGGGCCAAACTACGAGCAGTACTTC
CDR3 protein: CASSPGPNYEQYF

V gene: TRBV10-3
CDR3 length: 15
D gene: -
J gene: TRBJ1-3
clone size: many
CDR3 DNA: TGTGCCATCAGTGAGGCCAGCACCTCTGGAAACACCATATATTTT
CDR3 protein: CAISEASTSGNTIYF

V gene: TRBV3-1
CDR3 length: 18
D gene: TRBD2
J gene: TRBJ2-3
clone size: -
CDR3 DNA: TGTGCCAGCAGCCAGACAGCGACTAGCGGGAGTAGAGGGGATACGCAGTATTTT
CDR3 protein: CASSQTATSGSRGDTQYF

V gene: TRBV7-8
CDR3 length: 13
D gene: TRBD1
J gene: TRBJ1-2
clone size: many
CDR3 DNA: TGTGCCAGCAGCCAGGACAGGAACTATGGCTACACCTTC
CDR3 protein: CASSQDRNYGYTF

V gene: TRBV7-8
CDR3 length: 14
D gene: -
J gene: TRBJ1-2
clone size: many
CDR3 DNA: TGTGCCAGCAGCTTAGGCAGGTTCAACTATGGCTACACCTTC
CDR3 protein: CASSLGRFNYGYTF

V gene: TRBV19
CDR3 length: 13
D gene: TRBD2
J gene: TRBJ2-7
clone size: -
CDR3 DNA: TGTGCCAGTAGTAGCGGGAGGTTCTACGAGCAGTACTTC
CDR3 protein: CASSSGRFYEQYF

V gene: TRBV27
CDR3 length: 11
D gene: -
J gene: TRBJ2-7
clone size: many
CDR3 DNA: TGTGCCAGCAGCAACGGGGGCGAGCAGTACTTC
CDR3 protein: CASSNGGEQYF

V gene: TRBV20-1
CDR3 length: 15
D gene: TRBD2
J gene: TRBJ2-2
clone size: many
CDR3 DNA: TGCAGTGCTAGTCCCGGGACTAGCGACACCGGGGAGCTGTTTTTT
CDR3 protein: CSASPGTSDTGELFF

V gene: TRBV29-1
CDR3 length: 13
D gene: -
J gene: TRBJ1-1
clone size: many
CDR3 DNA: TGCAGCGTCAACCATGGGACAAACACTGAAGCTTTCTTT
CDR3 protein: CSVNHGTNTEAFF

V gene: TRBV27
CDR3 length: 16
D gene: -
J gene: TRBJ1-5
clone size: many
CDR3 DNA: TGTGCCAGCAGTTTATACGGCACAGATAGCAATCAGCCCCAGCATTTT
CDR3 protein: CASSLYGTDSNQPQHF

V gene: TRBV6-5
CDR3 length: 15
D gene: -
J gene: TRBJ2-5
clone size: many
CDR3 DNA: TGTGCCAGCAGTTACTCAGGCCGAGGGTTAGAGACCCAGTACTTC
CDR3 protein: CASSYSGRGLETQYF